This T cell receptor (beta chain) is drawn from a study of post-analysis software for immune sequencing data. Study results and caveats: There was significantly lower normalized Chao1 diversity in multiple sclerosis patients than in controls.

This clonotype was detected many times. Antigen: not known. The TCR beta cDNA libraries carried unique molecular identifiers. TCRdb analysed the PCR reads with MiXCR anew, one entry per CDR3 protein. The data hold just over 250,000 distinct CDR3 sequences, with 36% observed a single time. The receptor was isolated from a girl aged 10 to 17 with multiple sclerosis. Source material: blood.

The CDR3 spells CASSPFRTSSYNEQFF. Written as DNA, the CDR3 is TGTGCCAGCAGCCCATTCAGGACGAGCTCCTACAATGAGCAGTTCTTC. V is TRBV7-3 and J is TRBJ2-1, with D uncertain. The CDR3 loop spans 16 amino acids. Trimming left V 5 bases short and J 0 bases short, with 14 bases between. Looked up from germline, CDR1 is SGHTA and CDR2 is FQGTGA.